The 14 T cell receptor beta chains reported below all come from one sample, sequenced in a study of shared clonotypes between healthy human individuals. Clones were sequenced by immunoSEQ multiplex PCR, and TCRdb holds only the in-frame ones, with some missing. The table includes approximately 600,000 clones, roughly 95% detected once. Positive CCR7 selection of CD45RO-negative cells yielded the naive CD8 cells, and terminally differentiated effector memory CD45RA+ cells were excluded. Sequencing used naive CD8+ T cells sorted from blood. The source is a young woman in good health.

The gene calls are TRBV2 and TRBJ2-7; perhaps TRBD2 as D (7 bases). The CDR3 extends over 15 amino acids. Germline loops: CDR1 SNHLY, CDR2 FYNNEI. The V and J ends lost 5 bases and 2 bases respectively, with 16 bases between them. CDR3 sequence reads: CASSRTGGQAYEQYF. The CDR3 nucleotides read TGTGCCAGCAGTAGAACGGGGGGCCAAGCCTACGAGCAGTACTTC. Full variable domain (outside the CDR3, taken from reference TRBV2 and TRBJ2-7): EPEVTQTPSHQVTQMGQEVILRCVPISNHLYFYWYRQILGQKVEFLVSFYNNEISEKSEIFDDQFSVERPDGSNFTLKIRSTKLEDSAMYFCASSRTGGQAYEQYFGPGTRLTVT.

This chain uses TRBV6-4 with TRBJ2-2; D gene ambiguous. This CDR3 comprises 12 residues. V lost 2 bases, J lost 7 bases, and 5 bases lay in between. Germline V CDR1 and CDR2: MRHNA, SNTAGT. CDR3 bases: TGTGCCAGCAGTGACCAGATCGGGGAGCTGTTTTTT. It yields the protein CASSDQIGELFF.

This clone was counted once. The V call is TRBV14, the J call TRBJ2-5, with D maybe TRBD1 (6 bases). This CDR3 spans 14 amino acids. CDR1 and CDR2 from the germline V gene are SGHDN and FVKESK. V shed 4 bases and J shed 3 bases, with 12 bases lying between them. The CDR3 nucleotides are TGTGCCAGCAGCCCAGGACAGAGTAAAGAGACCCAGTACTTC. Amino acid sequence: CASSPGQSKETQYF.

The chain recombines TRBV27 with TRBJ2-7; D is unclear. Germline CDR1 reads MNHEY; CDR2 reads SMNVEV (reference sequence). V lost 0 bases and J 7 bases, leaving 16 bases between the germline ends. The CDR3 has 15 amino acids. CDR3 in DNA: TGTGCCAGCAGTTTATCGCCAGCCCAGGTGGGGGAGCAGTACTTC. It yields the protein CASSLSPAQVGEQYF.

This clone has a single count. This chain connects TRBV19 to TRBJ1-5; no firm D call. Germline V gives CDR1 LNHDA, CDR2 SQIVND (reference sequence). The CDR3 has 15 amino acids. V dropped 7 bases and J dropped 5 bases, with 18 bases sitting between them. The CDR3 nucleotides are TGTGCCAGTAACTCACCGGGCGGGGTGGATCAGCCCCAGCATTTT. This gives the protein CASNSPGGVDQPQHF. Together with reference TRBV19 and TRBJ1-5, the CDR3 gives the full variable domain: DGGITQSPKYLFRKEGQNVTLSCEQNLNHDAMYWYRQDPGQGLRLIYYSQIVNDFQKGDIAEGYSVSREKKESFPLTVTSAQKNPTAFYLCASNSPGGVDQPQHFGDGTRLSIL.

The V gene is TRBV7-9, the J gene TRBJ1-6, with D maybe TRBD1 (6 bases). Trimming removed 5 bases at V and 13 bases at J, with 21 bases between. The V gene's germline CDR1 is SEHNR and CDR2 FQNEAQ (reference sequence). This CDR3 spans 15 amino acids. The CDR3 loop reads CASSPQTGPGSPLHF. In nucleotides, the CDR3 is TGTGCCAGCAGCCCACAGACAGGCCCGGGGTCGCCCCTCCACTTT.

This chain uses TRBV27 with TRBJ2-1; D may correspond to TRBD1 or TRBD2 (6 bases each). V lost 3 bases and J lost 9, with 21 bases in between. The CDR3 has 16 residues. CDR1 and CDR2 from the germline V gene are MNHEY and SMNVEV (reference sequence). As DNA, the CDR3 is TGTGCCAGCAGTTTGGGCGCCGGGACGAAGGGGGGTGAGCAGTTCTTC. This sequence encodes CASSLGAGTKGGEQFF.

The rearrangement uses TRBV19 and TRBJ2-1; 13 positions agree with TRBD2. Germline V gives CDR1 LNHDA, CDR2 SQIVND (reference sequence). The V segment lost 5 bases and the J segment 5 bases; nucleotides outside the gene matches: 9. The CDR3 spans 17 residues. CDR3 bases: TGTGCCAGTAGTGGGGCGACTAGCGGGAGGATCCACAATGAGCAGTTCTTC. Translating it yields CASSGATSGRIHNEQFF. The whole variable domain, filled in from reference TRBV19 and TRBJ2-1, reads DGGITQSPKYLFRKEGQNVTLSCEQNLNHDAMYWYRQDPGQGLRLIYYSQIVNDFQKGDIAEGYSVSREKKESFPLTVTSAQKNPTAFYLCASSGATSGRIHNEQFFGPGTRLTVL.

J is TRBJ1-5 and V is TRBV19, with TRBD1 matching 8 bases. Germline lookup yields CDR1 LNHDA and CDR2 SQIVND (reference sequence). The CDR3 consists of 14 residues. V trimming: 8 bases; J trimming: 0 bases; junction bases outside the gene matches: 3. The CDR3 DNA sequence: TGTGCCAGTGCCGGACAGGGTAGCAATCAGCCCCAGCATTTT. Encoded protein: CASAGQGSNQPQHF.

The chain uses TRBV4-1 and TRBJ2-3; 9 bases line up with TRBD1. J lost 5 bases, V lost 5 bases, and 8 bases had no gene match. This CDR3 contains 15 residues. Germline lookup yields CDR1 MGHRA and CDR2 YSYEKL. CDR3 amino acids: CASSSMTGGLDTQYF. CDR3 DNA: TGCGCCAGCAGCTCCATGACAGGGGGATTAGATACGCAGTATTTT.

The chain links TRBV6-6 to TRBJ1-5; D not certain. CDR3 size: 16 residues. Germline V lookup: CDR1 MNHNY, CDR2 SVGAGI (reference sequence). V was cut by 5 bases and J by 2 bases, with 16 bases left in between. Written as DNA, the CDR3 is TGTGCCAGCAGTAGAGATCCTACGGAGGGCAATCAGCCCCAGCATTTT. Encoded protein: CASSRDPTEGNQPQHF.

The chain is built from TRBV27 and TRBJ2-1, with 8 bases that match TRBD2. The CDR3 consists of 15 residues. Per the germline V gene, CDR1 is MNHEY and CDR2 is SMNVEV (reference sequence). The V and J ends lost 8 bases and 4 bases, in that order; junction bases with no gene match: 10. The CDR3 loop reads CASRPGLGTYNEQFF. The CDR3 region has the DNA TGTGCCAGCCGACCGGGACTAGGGACTTACAATGAGCAGTTCTTC.

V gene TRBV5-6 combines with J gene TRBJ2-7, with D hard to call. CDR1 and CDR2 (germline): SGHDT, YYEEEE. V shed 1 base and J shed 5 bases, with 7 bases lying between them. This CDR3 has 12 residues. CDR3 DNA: TGTGCCAGCAGCTTGCTCATCCACGAGCAGTACTTC. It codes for CASSLLIHEQYF.

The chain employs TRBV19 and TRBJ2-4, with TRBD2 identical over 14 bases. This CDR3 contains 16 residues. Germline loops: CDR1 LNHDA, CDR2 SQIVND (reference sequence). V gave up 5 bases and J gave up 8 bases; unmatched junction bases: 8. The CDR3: CASSPTSGRVGDIQYF. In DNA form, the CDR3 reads TGTGCCAGTAGTCCGACTAGCGGGAGGGTCGGGGACATTCAGTACTTC.